These 24 T cell receptor beta chains share one sample of origin, sequenced in a study of OX40 agonist ivuxolimab in advanced cancers. Method: immunoSEQ multiplex PCR; TCRdb's copy keeps in-frame clones and lacks some. The table has about 30,000 clones, around 80% seen once. The sample consisted of CD4+ or CD8+ T cells sorted from blood, taken in a trial of the OX40 agonist ivuxolimab. The receptors come from an adult with an advanced solid tumor such as melanoma, head and neck, liver or kidney cancer.

The rearrangement uses TRBV7-6 and TRBJ1-1, with a weak D call TRBD1 (6 bases). Germline V gives CDR1 SGHVS, CDR2 FNYEAQ. The V and J ends lost 4 bases and 6 bases respectively, with 12 bases between them. This CDR3 region has 13 residues. DNA for the CDR3: TGTGCCAGCAGCTCGGGACATCAGCCTGAAGCTTTCTTT. Protein: CASSSGHQPEAFF.

This clone showed up just a few times. The same CDR3 also results from other DNA sequences found in this sample. V and J are TRBV5-6 and TRBJ2-4; 7 bases map to TRBD1. Germline V CDR1 and CDR2: SGHDT, YYEEEE. The CDR3 is 12 amino acids. V was pared by 4 bases and J by 13 bases, with 8 bases of the junction left unmatched. The CDR3 here is CASSPGQASQYF. In DNA form, the CDR3 reads TGTGCCAGCAGCCCCGGACAGGCGTCGCAGTACTTC.

The chain joins TRBV4-1 to TRBJ1-6; D not certain. CDR1 is MGHRA and CDR2 is YSYEKL in the germline V gene. V dropped 0 bases and J dropped 6 bases, with 6 bases sitting between them. The CDR3 extends over 14 amino acids. In nucleotides, the CDR3 is TGCGCCAGCAGCCAAGAGACTGGTAATTCACCCCTCCACTTT. Translating gives CASSQETGNSPLHF.

The rearrangement uses TRBV28 and TRBJ2-6; no firm D call. V lost 5 bases and J lost 0, with 11 bases in between. Per germline, CDR1 MDHEN and CDR2 SYDVKM. The CDR3 is 16 residues long. As DNA, the CDR3 is TGTGCCAGCAGTGCCACCCGCACCTCTGGGGCCAACGTCCTGACTTTC. Translated: CASSATRTSGANVLTF.

The genes are TRBV28 and TRBJ1-2; D is unclear. The germline gives CDR1 MDHEN, CDR2 SYDVKM. The CDR3 consists of 11 residues. Trimming removed 3 bases from V and 4 bases from J, with 3 bases in between. CDR3 bases: TGTGCCAGCAGTTTCGGCTATGGCTACACCTTC. Its protein product is CASSFGYGYTF.

This sequence joins TRBV19 and TRBJ2-1; 7 bases fit TRBD2. The CDR3 is made up of 15 amino acids. V shed 3 bases and J 0 bases; nucleotides not matched to a gene: 2. Germline V gives CDR1 LNHDA, CDR2 SQIVND (reference sequence). The CDR3 coding sequence is TGTGCCAGTAGTATTGGGGGGGGCTCCTACAATGAGCAGTTCTTC. It specifies CASSIGGGSYNEQFF.

Here the CDR3 reads CASRGLGGQRSGNTIYF. DNA of the CDR3: TGTGCCAGCAGGGGTCTTGGGGGCCAGCGATCTGGAAACACCATATATTTT. V and J are TRBV7-9 and TRBJ1-3; possibly TRBD1 for D (6 bases). Trimming took off 6 bases at V and 1 base at J, with 19 bases between the two ends. Germline CDR1 is SEHNR and CDR2 is FQNEAQ (reference sequence). CDR3 length: 17 residues.

Only a few counts were recorded for this clone. As DNA, the CDR3 is TGTGCCAGCTCACCACGAGAAGGGCTTTCACCCCTCCACTTT. This translates into CASSPREGLSPLHF. V gene TRBV18 combines with J gene TRBJ1-6; D unresolved. Germline V gives CDR1 KGHSH, CDR2 LQKENI. CDR3 length equals 14 residues. Trimming shortened V by 1 base and J by 9 bases, and 10 bases separated the two germline ends.

The J gene is TRBJ2-4, the V gene TRBV5-6, with TRBD1 matching over 8 bases. The V segment lost 0 bases and the J segment 4 bases; nucleotides outside the gene matches: 6. This CDR3 has 16 amino acids. Germline V gene lookup returns CDR1 SGHDT and CDR2 YYEEEE. The CDR3 DNA sequence: TGTGCCAGCAGCTTGGGCCGGGACAGGCATAAAAACATTCAGTACTTC. Protein product: CASSLGRDRHKNIQYF.

The chain has TRBV19 and TRBJ1-2; the D gene is possibly TRBD1 (5 bases). This CDR3 has 13 residues. Trimming shortened V by 9 bases and J by 4 bases, and 15 bases separated the two germline ends. Germline V gene lookup returns CDR1 LNHDA and CDR2 SQIVND (reference sequence). CDR3 residues: CASNGDGSYGYTF. DNA of the CDR3: TGTGCCAGCAACGGGGACGGCTCCTATGGCTACACCTTC.

This clone has more than one count but fewer than ten. The chain combines TRBV27 with TRBJ2-7; D unclear. Germline V gene sequence: CDR1 MNHEY, CDR2 SMNVEV (reference sequence). The V end was cut by 5 bases, the J end by 2 bases, with 13 bases between. The CDR3 is 14 residues long. CDR3: CASSTLGSAYEQYF. In DNA form, the CDR3 reads TGTGCCAGCAGTACTTTGGGCAGCGCCTACGAGCAGTACTTC.

This clone showed up just once. V and J are TRBV29-1 and TRBJ1-1; D remains ambiguous. V was shortened by 5 bases and J by 4 bases, with 11 bases between the two germline ends. Per the germline V gene, CDR1 is SQVTM and CDR2 is ANQGSEA. The CDR3 spans 12 residues. The DNA of the CDR3 is TGCAGCGTTTTTTGGTGGGGCACTGAAGCTTTCTTT. Its protein is CSVFWWGTEAFF.

The V gene is TRBV4-1, the J gene TRBJ2-5; D unclear. The DNA end is a closer match to TRBJ2-7, so the J assignment may be wrong. The CDR3 totals 13 residues. CDR1 and CDR2 (germline): MGHRA, YSYEKL. CDR3 sequence (DNA): TGCGCCAGCAGCCCCGTTGTCGGTTACGAGCAGTACTTC. Translation: CASSPVVGYEQYF.

J is TRBJ1-2 and V is TRBV5-1; D may be TRBD1 (6 bases). The CDR3 consists of 16 residues. Germline V lookup: CDR1 SGHRS, CDR2 YFSETQ. The V gene lost 4 bases and the J gene lost 7 bases, with 23 bases spanning the gap. CDR3 loop: CASSPATGHPMFGYTF. The CDR3 region has the DNA TGCGCCAGCAGCCCCGCTACAGGGCACCCTATGTTTGGCTACACCTTC.

The V call is TRBV19, the J call TRBJ2-1, with TRBD2 identical over 9 bases. J lost 6 bases, V lost 5 bases, and 5 bases had no gene match. This CDR3 has 14 amino acids. The germline gives CDR1 LNHDA, CDR2 SQIVND (reference sequence). The CDR3 DNA reads as TGTGCCAGTAGTTCCCTAGCGGGGCTCAATGAGCAGTTCTTC. Its translation is CASSSLAGLNEQFF.

The chain links TRBV4-1 to TRBJ2-5; no clear D gene. The closer fit of TRBJ2-7 to the DNA end suggests the J call may be wrong. This CDR3 is built from 12 residues. The germline V gene has CDR1 MGHRA and CDR2 YSYEKL. The CDR3 nucleotides are TGCGCCAGCAGCGGGGTCACATACGAGCAGTACTTC. Protein product: CASSGVTYEQYF.

The CDR3 reads CASSSRTGREQYF. DNA of the CDR3: TGTGCCAGCAGTTCCCGGACGGGCCGCGAGCAGTACTTC. V usage is TRBV28 and J usage is TRBJ2-7; no reliable D call. The germline CDR1 and CDR2 sequences are MDHEN and SYDVKM. With 4 bases removed from V and 6 bases from J, the gap between germline ends came to 13 bases. The CDR3 covers 13 residues.

CDR3 sequence (DNA): TGTGCCAGCAGCTTAGAGGAGGGCTCCCCAACTAATGAAAAACTGTTTTTT. The encoded protein is CASSLEEGSPTNEKLFF. The chain combines TRBV7-9 with TRBJ1-4; no clear D. The CDR3 is 17 amino acids. Germline CDR1 is SEHNR and CDR2 is FQNEAQ (reference sequence). With 1 base removed from V and 0 bases from J, the gap between germline ends came to 12 bases.

This clone was found a few times. This chain links TRBV4-1 with TRBJ1-6, with a weak D call TRBD1 (5 bases). V shed 0 bases and J shed 10 bases, with 13 bases lying between them. CDR1 and CDR2 (germline): MGHRA, YSYEKL. The CDR3 is made up of 15 amino acids. The DNA of the CDR3 is TGCGCCAGCAGCCAAGATCAGGGTGTCGGATCACCCCTCCACTTT. As protein: CASSQDQGVGSPLHF.

The V gene is TRBV10-1, the J gene TRBJ2-1, with D possibly TRBD2 on 5 matching bases. V was trimmed by 1 base and J by 9 bases, leaving 10 bases between them. The CDR3 is made up of 13 amino acids. In germline, CDR1 is WNHNN, CDR2 SYGVQD (reference sequence). The CDR3 loop is CASSEFEGGEQFF. CDR3 DNA: TGCGCCAGCAGTGAGTTTGAGGGCGGTGAGCAGTTCTTC.

The count of this clone is one. This chain connects TRBV4-2 to TRBJ2-5; the D is unclear. V dropped 1 base and J dropped 2 bases, with 5 bases sitting between them. From germline, CDR1 is LGHNA and CDR2 YNFKEQ. This CDR3 region has 13 residues. The CDR3: CASSQAEQETQYF. The CDR3 bases are TGTGCCAGCAGCCAAGCCGAGCAAGAGACCCAGTACTTC.

V usage is TRBV4-1 and J usage is TRBJ2-5; maybe TRBD1 (6 bases). The V end lost 6 bases, the J end lost 3 bases, and 8 bases lay between the germline ends. Germline-derived CDR1 and CDR2 are MGHRA and YSYEKL. The CDR3 extends over 12 amino acids. The CDR3 DNA is TGCGCCAGCAGTAACAGGGAAGAGACCCAGTACTTC. This encodes CASSNREETQYF.

The rearrangement links TRBV5-1 to TRBJ2-7; D is perhaps TRBD1 (6 bases). CDR3 length: 13 amino acids. The V gene's germline CDR1 is SGHRS and CDR2 YFSETQ. Between the trimmed V and J ends, which lost 4 bases and 2 bases, there was a span of 10 bases. In DNA form, the CDR3 reads TGCGCCAGCAGCCTGACAGGAACCTACGAGCAGTACTTC. It codes for CASSLTGTYEQYF.

This clone was detected a few times. The CDR3 DNA is TGTGCCAGCTCACCCGAACGGACAGGGGTAATGGGGCCCCAGCATTTT. This codes for CASSPERTGVMGPQHF. The gene calls are TRBV18 and TRBJ1-5, with 9 bases fitting TRBD1. Germline V lookup: CDR1 KGHSH, CDR2 LQKENI. The CDR3 consists of 16 residues. V dropped 3 bases and J dropped 9; count of bases not matched to a gene: 12.